This T cell receptor (beta chain) is drawn from a study of blood T cell repertoires in COVID-19. Study information: PBMCs, B-cell-depleted T cells, or T cells provided the cDNA or gDNA that made up the material.

Germline V gives CDR1 SGHNT, CDR2 YENEEA. The junction had 1 base not matched to a gene; V was cut back by 3 bases and J by 4 bases. The CDR3 has 13 residues. This table comes from immunoSEQ multiplex PCR, and its TCRdb copy is limited to in-frame clones, with some not included. Among 430,000 or so clones listed, 70% to 90% were seen once. Living in 25 or so US areas, the participants were between roughly 18 and 90 years of age. Cohort allocation depended upon clinical history that participants reported. A single count supports this clone. The receptor was isolated from a woman aged 35 to 49 who had recovered from COVID-19. Material for sequencing was PBMCs or T cells enriched from blood (not recorded which). The chain is built from TRBV11-3 and TRBJ2-7; 9 bases match TRBD2. This chain's CDR3 is CASSFTSGYEQYF. CDR3 sequence (DNA): TGTGCCAGCAGCTTCACTAGCGGGTACGAGCAGTACTTC.